This T cell receptor (beta chain) was sequenced during a study of blood T cell repertoires in COVID-19. Whole-study context: Samples representing acute and convalescent COVID-19 were sourced from the United States, Italy and Spain.

Per the study methods: Researchers report that nucleated cell counts were estimated from reference gene primer amplification. Sequencing was performed with immunoSEQ multiplex PCR; in TCRdb, only in-frame clones are kept and a portion is missing. Clone size and V and J calls were adopted from that table, with D and trimming inferred from the DNA. This sample carries about 53,000 clones, more than 90% of them seen once, and the ten largest clones take about 3.4%. Germline assignment: CDR1 LGHDT and CDR2 YNNKEL (reference sequence). This CDR3 has 15 amino acids. Trimming removed 6 bases from V and 0 bases from J; junction bases left unmatched: 3.

The sequence was obtained from a human donor in a cohort sampled during active COVID-19. The sequencing input was peripheral blood. This rearrangement joins TRBV3-1 (or the pseudogene TRBV3-2) to TRBJ2-1; 9 bases match TRBD2. This CDR3 reads CASREGLASYNEQFF. For the CDR3, the DNA is TGTGCCAGCAGAGAGGGACTAGCCTCCTACAATGAGCAGTTCTTC.